This T cell receptor beta chain was sequenced for a study of monozygotic twins with inflammatory bowel disease. In germline, CDR1 is SGDLS, CDR2 YYNGEE. CDR3 size: 14 residues. TCRdb reprocessed the 5' RACE reads; each CDR3 protein has one entry and no DNA is given. This sample's table reports about 210,000 distinct CDR3 sequences. Sample: blood. This sequence was found in a human donor with ulcerative colitis or Crohn's disease, or a healthy co-twin of an affected twin (not recorded which). The V gene is TRBV9, the J gene TRBJ1-5. CDR3 amino acids: CASSAGVSNQPQHF.